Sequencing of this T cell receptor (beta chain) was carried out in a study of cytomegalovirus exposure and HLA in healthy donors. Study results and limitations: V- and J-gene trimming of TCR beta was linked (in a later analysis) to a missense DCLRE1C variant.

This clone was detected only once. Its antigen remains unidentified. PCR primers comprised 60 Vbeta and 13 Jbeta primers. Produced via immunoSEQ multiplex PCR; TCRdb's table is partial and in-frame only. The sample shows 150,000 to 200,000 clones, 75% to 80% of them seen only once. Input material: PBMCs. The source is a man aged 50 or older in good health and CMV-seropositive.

The CDR3 sequence: CSVRRGIGADTQYF. The CDR3 coding sequence is TGCAGCGTCAGACGCGGGATTGGGGCAGATACGCAGTATTTT. The V gene is TRBV29-1, the J gene TRBJ2-3, with D maybe TRBD2 (6 bases). The CDR3 has 14 residues. V gave up 6 bases and J gave up 4 bases, with 17 bases separating them. Germline V CDR1 and CDR2: SQVTM, ANQGSEA.